This T cell receptor beta chain was found in a study of cytomegalovirus exposure and HLA in healthy donors. Study-wide results and limits: Among the sequence variants, a highly shared cluster was likely an artifact of sequencing.

The CDR3 has 15 residues. The ends were cut back, 0 bases at V and 8 bases at J, with 16 bases in the middle. Per the germline V gene, CDR1 is LGHNA and CDR2 is YSLEER. The sample holds a few counts of this clone. Antigen specificity is unknown. Both 60 Vbeta primers and 13 Jbeta primers went into the PCR. Measured with immunoSEQ multiplex PCR; TCRdb has only the in-frame clones, and not every one. The sample gives about 130,000 clones, 76% of which show up once; around 3.2% is in the top ten. The chain couples TRBV4-3 to TRBJ1-1; D possibly corresponds to TRBD1 (6 bases). The receptor's source is a man in his forties or fifties in good health and CMV-seronegative. Sequencing was done on a sample of PBMCs. CDR3 in amino acids: CASSQDGGGRGEAFF. DNA for the CDR3: TGCGCCAGCAGCCAAGATGGGGGAGGGAGGGGGGAAGCTTTCTTT.